The clone carrying this TCR beta chain is medium-sized within its sample. Per the original methods: Scientists estimated how many nucleated cells there were by amplifying reference gene primers. The method was immunoSEQ multiplex PCR; TCRdb's version includes in-frame clones alone and lacks a portion of them. The V and J calls and clone size were taken over from that table, and D and trimming were inferred from the DNA. The data show 250,000 to 350,000 clones, around 89% seen once. Germline V CDR1 and CDR2: SGHAT, FQNNGV. This CDR3 has 15 residues. V lost 3 bases and J lost 6; bases outside the gene matches: 8. This entry comes from a study of blood T cell repertoires in COVID-19.

The sequence was obtained from a woman between 50 and 59 years old with COVID-19, enrolled during active disease. The chain uses TRBV11-2 and TRBJ1-1; 9 bases fit TRBD1. The sequenced sample was peripheral blood. The CDR3 sequence: CASSFTGGGAAEAFF. In DNA form, the CDR3 reads TGTGCCAGCAGCTTCACAGGGGGCGGGGCGGCTGAAGCTTTCTTT.